This TCR beta chain stems from a study of T cell clonotyping in hematopoietic cell transplantation (dated by TCRdb to about 2021). Concerning the study at large: Pretransplant samples from recipients were collected after cytoreduction. In the study, 135 blood samples were gathered from 35 consecutive transplant recipients and their related donors. Recruitment of patients was conducted between late 2015 and January 2017, and follow-up was continued until late 2020 or death. What the research found in general, with its limitations: Only a small fraction of recipient repertoires overlapped donor repertoires, with over 95% appearing de novo at the given depth. After transplant, TCR diversity in recipients dropped, and pathologically expanded clonotypes increased progressively from day 30 to day 180. Donor and pretransplant recipient Inverse Simpson Index values predicted broader posttransplant TCR repertoire diversity. The sample size was limited, and because cells were not sorted, the contributions of CD4 and CD8 repertoires could not be separated.

This clone has just one count. It has no known antigen specificity. Base quality data are lacking; no much larger clone is found one base away. The CDR3 holds 14 amino acids from the cysteine to the phenylalanine. The retained sequence is limited to the CDR3, 42 bases, with the frame set at the first base. The germline V gene specifies MNHNS as CDR1 and SASEGT as CDR2. V lost 3 bases and J lost 6 bases; the stretch between them is 9 bases long. With the immunoSEQ assay, which is a bias-controlled multiplex PCR relying on V- and J-specific primers, TCR beta CDR3 regions were amplified from genomic DNA. A proprietary barcode and Illumina adapter sequences were added to the CDR3 amplicons in a second PCR step. An Illumina MiSeq instrument was used to sequence the CDR3 libraries. Per the original workflow: Export and quality control were performed with immunoSEQ Analyzer 3.0, and downstream analyses were performed with R Bioconductor and Immunarch. Only productive rearrangements within the normalized downsampled data set were used in the calculation of repertoire metrics. Pathologically expanded clonotypes were defined as those larger than 5 templates in the normalized cohort. The Inverse Simpson Index was used to measure repertoire diversity. To capture all clonotypes, the CMV-specificity analyses were run on the non-normalized data set. TCRdb provides this immuneACCESS table in a form limited to in-frame rearrangements. Some clones are lacking; in checked studies, under half of them reflect an unresolved V gene, and why the rest are absent is not known. Clone size and the V and J calls come from that table; the DNA yielded D and trimming. Across this sample there are about 47,000 clones, with roughly 80% seen only once. The leading ten clones occupy about 5.3% of the sample.

Sample time point, as interpreted from the label and publication: recipient sample about 28 days before transplant, after cytoreduction. Recipient blood was collected about 28 days before transplant and at days 30, 100 and 180 after transplant. Using Nuclei Lysis Solution, genomic DNA was extracted from unfractionated peripheral blood mononuclear cells that were either fresh or cryopreserved. The source was peripheral blood mononuclear cells, collected before stem cell transplant. The source is a man aged 55 to 70 with myelodysplastic syndrome. Some clones in this sample may be carry-over from other donors' samples. This chain is built from TRBV6-1 and TRBJ1-6, with no D gene named confidently. The DNA sequence follows: TGTGCCAGCAGTGAGGTTTGGGCTAATTCACCCCTCCACTTT. Translated, it reads CASSEVWANSPLHF.